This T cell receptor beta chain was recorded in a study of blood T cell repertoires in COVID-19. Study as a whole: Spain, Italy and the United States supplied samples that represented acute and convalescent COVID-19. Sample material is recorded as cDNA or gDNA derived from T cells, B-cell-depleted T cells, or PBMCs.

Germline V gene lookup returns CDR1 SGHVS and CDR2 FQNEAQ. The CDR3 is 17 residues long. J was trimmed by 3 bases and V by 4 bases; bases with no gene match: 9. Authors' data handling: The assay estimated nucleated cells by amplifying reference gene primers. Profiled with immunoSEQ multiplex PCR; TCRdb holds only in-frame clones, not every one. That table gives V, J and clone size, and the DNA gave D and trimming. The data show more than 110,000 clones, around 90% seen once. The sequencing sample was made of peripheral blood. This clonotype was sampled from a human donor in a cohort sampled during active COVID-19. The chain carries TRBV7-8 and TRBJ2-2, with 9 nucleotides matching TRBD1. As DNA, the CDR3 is TGTGCCAGCAGCTCTCCGAGAGACAGGGGGGACACCGGGGAGCTGTTTTTT. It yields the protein CASSSPRDRGDTGELFF. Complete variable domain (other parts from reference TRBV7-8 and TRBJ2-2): GAGVSQSPRYKVAKRGQDVALRCDPISGHVSLFWYQQALGQGPEFLTYFQNEAQLDKSGLPSDRFFAERPEGSVSTLKIQRTQQEDSAVYLCASSSPRDRGDTGELFFGEGSRLTVL.